The sequence of this T cell receptor beta chain was determined in a study of blood T cell repertoires in COVID-19. The overall study: Samples taken during acute and convalescent COVID-19 were collected in the United States, Italy and Spain. From T cells, B-cell-depleted T cells, or PBMCs came the material, which was cDNA or gDNA.

In the authors' workflow: Estimation of nucleated cell counts was performed using reference gene primer amplification. Generated by immunoSEQ multiplex PCR, the TCRdb table keeps only in-frame clones and is missing some. V, J and clone size are those of that table, while D and trimming were read from the DNA. The table includes about 130,000 clones, around nine tenths detected once. CDR3 length equals 15 residues. Trimming cost V 1 base and J 8 bases, with 14 bases left between them. Germline lookup yields CDR1 SEHNR and CDR2 FQNEAQ (reference sequence). Sequencing was performed on peripheral blood. This clonotype was sampled from an elderly woman with acute or convalescent COVID-19. The chain joins TRBV7-9 to TRBJ1-4; the D is unclear. The CDR3 loop reads CASSLDLGRREKLFF. CDR3 in DNA: TGTGCCAGCAGCTTAGATTTAGGGAGACGAGAAAAACTGTTTTTT.